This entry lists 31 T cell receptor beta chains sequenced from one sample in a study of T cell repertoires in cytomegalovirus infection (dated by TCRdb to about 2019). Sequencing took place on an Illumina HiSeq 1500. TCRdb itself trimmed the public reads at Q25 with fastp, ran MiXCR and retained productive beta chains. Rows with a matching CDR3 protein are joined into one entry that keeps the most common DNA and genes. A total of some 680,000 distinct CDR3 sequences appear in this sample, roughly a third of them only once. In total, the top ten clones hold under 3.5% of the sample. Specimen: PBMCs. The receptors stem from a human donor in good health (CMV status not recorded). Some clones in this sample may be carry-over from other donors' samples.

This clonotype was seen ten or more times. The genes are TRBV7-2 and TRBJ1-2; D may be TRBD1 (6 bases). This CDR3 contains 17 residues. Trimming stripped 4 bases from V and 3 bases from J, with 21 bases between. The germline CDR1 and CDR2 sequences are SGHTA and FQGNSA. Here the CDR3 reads CASSSRNPQTGYYGYTF. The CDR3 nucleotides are TGTGCCAGCAGCTCCCGCAACCCCCAGACAGGCTACTATGGCTACACCTTC.

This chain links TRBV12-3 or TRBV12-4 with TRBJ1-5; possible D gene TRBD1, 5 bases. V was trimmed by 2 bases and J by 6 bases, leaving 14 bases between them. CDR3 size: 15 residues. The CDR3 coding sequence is TGTGCCAGCAGTTTAACCCGGGGGGGGAGTCAGCCCCAGCATTTT. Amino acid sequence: CASSLTRGGSQPQHF.

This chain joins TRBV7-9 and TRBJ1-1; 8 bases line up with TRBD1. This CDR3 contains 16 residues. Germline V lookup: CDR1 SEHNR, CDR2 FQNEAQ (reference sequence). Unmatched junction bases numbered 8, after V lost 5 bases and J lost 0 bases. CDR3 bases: TGTGCCAGCAGCGTACTTAACAGGGGGTTGAACACTGAAGCTTTCTTT. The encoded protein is CASSVLNRGLNTEAFF.

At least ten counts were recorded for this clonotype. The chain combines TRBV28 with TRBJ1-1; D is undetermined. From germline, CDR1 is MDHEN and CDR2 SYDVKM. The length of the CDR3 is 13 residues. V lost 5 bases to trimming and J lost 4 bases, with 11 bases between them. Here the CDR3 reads CASSPPRVTEAFF. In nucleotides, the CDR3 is TGTGCCAGCAGTCCCCCCCGGGTCACTGAAGCTTTCTTT.

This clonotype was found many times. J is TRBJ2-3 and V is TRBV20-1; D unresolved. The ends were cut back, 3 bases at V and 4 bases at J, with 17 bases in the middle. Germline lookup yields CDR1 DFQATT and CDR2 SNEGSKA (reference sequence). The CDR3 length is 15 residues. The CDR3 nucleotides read TGCAGTGCTAGGGGTGGTGGTCGAGGTGCAGATACGCAGTATTTT. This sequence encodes CSARGGGRGADTQYF.

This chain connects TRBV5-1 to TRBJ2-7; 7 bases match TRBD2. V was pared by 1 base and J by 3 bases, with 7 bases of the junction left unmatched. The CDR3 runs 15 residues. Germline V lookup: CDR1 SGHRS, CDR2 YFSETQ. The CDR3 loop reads CASSLTSASIYEQYF. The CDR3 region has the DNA TGCGCCAGCAGCTTGACTAGCGCGAGTATCTACGAGCAGTACTTC.

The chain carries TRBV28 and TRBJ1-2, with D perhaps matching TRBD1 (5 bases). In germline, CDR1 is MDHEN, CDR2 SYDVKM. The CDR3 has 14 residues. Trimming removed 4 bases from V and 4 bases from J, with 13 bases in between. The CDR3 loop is CASSSPGRGYGYTF. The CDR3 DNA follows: TGTGCCAGCAGTTCACCGGGACGGGGCTATGGCTACACCTTC.

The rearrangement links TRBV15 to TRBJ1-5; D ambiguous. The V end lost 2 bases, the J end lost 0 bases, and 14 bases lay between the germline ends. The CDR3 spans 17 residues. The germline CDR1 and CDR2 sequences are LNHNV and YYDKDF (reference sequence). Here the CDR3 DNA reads TGTGCCACCAGCAGACAACGTAGCCGGGTTAGCAATCAGCCCCAGCATTTT. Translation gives CATSRQRSRVSNQPQHF.

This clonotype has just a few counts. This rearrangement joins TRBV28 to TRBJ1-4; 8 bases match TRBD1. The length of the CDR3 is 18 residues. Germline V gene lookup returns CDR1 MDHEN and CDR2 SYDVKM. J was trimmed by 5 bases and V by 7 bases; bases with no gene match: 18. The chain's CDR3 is CASIKTPDRAFSNEKLFF. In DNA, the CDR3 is TGTGCCAGCATCAAAACCCCGGACAGGGCGTTTTCAAATGAAAAACTGTTTTTT. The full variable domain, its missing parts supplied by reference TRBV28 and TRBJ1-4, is DVKVTQSSRYLVKRTGEKVFLECVQDMDHENMFWYRQDPGLGLRLIYFSYDVKMKEKGDIPEGYSVSREKKERFSLILESASTNQTSMYLCASIKTPDRAFSNEKLFFGSGTQLSVL.

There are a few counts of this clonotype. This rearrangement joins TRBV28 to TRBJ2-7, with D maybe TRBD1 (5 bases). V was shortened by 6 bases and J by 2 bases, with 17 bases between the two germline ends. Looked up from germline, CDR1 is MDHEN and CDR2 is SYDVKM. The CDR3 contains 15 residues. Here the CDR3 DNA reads TGTGCCAGCAGCCCCATCGCCGACAGCCCCTACGAGCAGTACTTC. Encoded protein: CASSPIADSPYEQYF.

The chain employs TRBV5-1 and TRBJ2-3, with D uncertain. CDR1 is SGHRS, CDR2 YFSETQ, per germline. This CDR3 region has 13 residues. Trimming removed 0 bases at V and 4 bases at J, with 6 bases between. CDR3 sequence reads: CASSLGSPDTQYF. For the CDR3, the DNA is TGCGCCAGCAGCTTGGGATCGCCAGATACGCAGTATTTT.

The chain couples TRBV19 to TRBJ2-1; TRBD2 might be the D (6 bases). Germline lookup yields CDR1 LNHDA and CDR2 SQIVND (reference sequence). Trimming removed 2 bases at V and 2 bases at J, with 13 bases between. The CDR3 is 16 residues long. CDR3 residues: CASSIWRDLTYNEQFF. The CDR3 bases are TGTGCCAGTAGTATATGGCGGGACCTCACCTACAATGAGCAGTTCTTC.

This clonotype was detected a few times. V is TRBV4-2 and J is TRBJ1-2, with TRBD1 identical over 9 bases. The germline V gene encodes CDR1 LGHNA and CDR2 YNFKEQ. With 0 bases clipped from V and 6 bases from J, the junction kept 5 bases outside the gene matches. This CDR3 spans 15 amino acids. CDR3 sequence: CASSQDLGQGHGYTF. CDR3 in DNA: TGTGCCAGCAGCCAAGATTTGGGACAGGGCCATGGCTACACCTTC.

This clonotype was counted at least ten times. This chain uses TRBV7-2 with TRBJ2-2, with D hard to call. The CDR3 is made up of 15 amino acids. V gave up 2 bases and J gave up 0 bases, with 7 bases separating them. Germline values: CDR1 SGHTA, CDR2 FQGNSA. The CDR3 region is CASSLRQSNTGELFF. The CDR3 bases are TGTGCCAGCAGCTTAAGGCAGTCGAACACCGGGGAGCTGTTTTTT.

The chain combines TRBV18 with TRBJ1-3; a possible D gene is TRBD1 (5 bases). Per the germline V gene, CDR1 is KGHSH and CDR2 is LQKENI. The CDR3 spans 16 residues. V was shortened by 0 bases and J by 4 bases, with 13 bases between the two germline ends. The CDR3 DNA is TGTGCCAGCTCACCACCGGAGGGGACTTTGGGAAACACCATATATTTT. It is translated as CASSPPEGTLGNTIYF.

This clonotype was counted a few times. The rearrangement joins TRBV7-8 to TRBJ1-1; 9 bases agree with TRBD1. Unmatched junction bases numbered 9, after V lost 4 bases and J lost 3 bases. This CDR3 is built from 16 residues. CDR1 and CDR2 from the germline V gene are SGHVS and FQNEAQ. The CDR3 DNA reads TGTGCCAGCAGCTCCCGGGGGACAGGGCGGGACACTGAAGCTTTCTTT. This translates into CASSSRGTGRDTEAFF.

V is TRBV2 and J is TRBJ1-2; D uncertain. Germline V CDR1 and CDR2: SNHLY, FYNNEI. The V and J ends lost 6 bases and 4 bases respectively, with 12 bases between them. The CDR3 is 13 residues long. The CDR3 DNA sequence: TGTGCCAGCAGGCTCAGACTGGGCTATGGCTACACCTTC. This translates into CASRLRLGYGYTF.

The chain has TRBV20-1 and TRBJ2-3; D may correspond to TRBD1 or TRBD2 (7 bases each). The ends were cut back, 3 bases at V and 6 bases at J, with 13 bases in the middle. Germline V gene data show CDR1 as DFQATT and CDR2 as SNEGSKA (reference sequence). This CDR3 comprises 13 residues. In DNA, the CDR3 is TGCAGTGCTAGGGGGAGGGGGCGGGATACGCAGTATTTT. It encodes CSARGRGRDTQYF.

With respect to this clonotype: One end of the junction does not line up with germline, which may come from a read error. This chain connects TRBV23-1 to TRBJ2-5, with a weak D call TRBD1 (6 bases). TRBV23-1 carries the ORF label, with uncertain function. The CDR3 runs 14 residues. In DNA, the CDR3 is TGCGCCAGCAGTCAATTGGGACACGTAGAGGCCCAGTACTTC. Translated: CASSQLGHVEAQYF.

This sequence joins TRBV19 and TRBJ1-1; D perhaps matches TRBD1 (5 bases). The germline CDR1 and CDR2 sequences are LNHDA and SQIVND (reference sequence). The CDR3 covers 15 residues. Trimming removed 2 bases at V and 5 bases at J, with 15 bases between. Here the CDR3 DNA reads TGTGCCAGTAGTATAAGCGGCTCCGGGGGAACTGAAGCTTTCTTT. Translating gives CASSISGSGGTEAFF. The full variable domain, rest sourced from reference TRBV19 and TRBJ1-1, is DGGITQSPKYLFRKEGQNVTLSCEQNLNHDAMYWYRQDPGQGLRLIYYSQIVNDFQKGDIAEGYSVSREKKESFPLTVTSAQKNPTAFYLCASSISGSGGTEAFFGQGTRLTVV.

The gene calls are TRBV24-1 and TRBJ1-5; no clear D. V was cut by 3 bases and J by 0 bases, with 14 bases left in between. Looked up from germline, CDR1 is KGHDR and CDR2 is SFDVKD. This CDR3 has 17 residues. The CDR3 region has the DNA TGTGCCACCAGTGATGCCGAGGGAGTAGGTAGCAATCAGCCCCAGCATTTT. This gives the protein CATSDAEGVGSNQPQHF.

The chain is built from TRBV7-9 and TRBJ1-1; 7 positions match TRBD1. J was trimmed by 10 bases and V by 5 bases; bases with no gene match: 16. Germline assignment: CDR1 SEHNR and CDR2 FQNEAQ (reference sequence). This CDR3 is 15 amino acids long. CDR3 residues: CASSGSGTAPGGAFF. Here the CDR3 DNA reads TGTGCCAGCAGCGGATCCGGGACAGCTCCCGGGGGAGCTTTCTTT.

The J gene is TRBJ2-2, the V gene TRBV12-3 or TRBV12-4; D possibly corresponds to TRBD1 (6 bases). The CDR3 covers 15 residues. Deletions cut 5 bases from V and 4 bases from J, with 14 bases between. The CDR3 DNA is TGTGCCAGCAGTGGTAGGGGGTCGGGCACCGGGGAGCTGTTTTTT. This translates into CASSGRGSGTGELFF.

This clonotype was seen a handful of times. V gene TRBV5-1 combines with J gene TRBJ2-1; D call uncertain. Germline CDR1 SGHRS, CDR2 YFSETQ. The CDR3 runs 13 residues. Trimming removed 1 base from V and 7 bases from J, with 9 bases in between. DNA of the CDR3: TGCGCCAGCAGCTTGATTGAGAGGAATGAGCAGTTCTTC. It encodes CASSLIERNEQFF.

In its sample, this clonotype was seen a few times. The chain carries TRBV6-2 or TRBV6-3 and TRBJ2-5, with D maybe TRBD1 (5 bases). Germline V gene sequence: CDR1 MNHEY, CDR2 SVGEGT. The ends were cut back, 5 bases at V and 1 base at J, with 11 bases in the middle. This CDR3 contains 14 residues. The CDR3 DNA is TGTGCCAGCAGTAGGGGAATGGTCCAAGAGACCCAGTACTTC. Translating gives CASSRGMVQETQYF.

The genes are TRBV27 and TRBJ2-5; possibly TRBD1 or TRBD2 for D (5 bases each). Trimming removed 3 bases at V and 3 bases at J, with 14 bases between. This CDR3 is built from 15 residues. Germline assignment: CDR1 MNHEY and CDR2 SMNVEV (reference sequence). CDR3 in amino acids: CASSLLSGTKETQYF. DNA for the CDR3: TGTGCCAGCAGTTTGCTTTCGGGGACCAAAGAGACCCAGTACTTC.

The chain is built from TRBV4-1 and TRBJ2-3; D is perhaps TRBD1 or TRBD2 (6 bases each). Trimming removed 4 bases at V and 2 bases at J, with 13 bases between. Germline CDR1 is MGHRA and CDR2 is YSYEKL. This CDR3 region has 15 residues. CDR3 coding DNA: TGCGCCAGCAGCCCTCTAGGGGGGATCACAGATACGCAGTATTTT. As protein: CASSPLGGITDTQYF.

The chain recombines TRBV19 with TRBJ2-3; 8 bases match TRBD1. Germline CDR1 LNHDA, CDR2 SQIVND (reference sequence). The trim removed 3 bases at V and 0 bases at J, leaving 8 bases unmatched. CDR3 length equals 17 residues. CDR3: CASSIFQGQGSTDTQYF. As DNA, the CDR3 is TGTGCCAGTAGTATTTTCCAAGGACAGGGAAGCACAGATACGCAGTATTTT. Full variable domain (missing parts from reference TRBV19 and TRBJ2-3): DGGITQSPKYLFRKEGQNVTLSCEQNLNHDAMYWYRQDPGQGLRLIYYSQIVNDFQKGDIAEGYSVSREKKESFPLTVTSAQKNPTAFYLCASSIFQGQGSTDTQYFGPGTRLTVL.

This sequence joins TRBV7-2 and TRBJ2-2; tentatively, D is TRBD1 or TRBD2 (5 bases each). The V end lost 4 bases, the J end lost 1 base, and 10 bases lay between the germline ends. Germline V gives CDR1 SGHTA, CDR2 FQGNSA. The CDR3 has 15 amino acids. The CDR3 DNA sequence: TGTGCCAGCAGCTCCCGGGGCCTGAACACCGGGGAGCTGTTTTTT. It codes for CASSSRGLNTGELFF.

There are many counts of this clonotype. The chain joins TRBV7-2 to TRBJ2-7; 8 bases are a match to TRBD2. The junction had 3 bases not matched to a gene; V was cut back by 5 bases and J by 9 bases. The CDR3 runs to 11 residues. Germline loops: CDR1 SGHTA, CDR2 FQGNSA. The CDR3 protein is CASSPGTRQYF. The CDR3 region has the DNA TGTGCCAGCAGCCCCGGGACTAGGCAGTACTTC.

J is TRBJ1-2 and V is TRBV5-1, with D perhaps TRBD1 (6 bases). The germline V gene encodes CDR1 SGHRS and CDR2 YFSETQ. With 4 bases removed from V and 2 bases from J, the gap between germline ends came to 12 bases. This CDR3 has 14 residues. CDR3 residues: CASSPGEKNYGYTF. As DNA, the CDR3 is TGCGCCAGCAGCCCAGGGGAGAAGAACTATGGCTACACCTTC.